A single sample is the source of the 5 T cell receptor beta chains below, sequenced in a study of blood T cell repertoires in COVID-19. Assay used: immunoSEQ multiplex PCR; TCRdb lists only in-frame clones, some missing. The repertoire has more than 350,000 clones, more than 75% of them found once; the top ten carry 8.5% to 12%. Specimen: peripheral blood. Receptor source: a woman between 25 and 40 years old with COVID-19, enrolled during active disease.

The chain has TRBV6-5 and TRBJ1-2; 7 bases line up with TRBD1. The CDR3 spans 12 residues. V gave up 6 bases and J gave up 7 bases; unmatched junction bases: 5. Germline values: CDR1 MNHEY, CDR2 SVGAGI. The CDR3 loop reads CASRPPGGGYTF. The CDR3 region has the DNA TGTGCCAGCAGGCCCCCAGGGGGTGGCTACACCTTC.

This rearrangement joins TRBV10-3 to TRBJ2-1; 7 bases align to TRBD2. CDR1 is ENHRY and CDR2 is SYGVKD in the germline V gene. CDR3 length: 11 amino acids. After removal of 7 bases from V and 8 bases from J, the junction contained 2 bases not matched to a gene. CDR3 sequence: CAITSGHEQFF. In nucleotides, the CDR3 is TGTGCCATCACTAGCGGCCATGAGCAGTTCTTC.

The rearrangement links TRBV10-2 to TRBJ2-6, with TRBD1 matching 9 bases. Trimming cost V 4 bases and J 2 bases; bases outside gene matches: 9. The CDR3 length is 18 residues. The germline gives CDR1 WSHSY, CDR2 SAAADI. In nucleotides, the CDR3 is TGCGCCAGCAGTGCCAAGGGGGACAGGGAGACTGGGGCCAACGTCCTGACTTTC. Translated: CASSAKGDRETGANVLTF.

The chain carries TRBV5-1 and TRBJ2-5, with 8 nucleotides matching TRBD1. CDR1 is SGHRS and CDR2 is YFSETQ in the germline V gene. V gave up 3 bases and J gave up 2 bases; unmatched junction bases: 3. The CDR3 has 14 residues. The CDR3 protein is CASSSTGGQETQYF. The CDR3 DNA sequence: TGCGCCAGCAGCTCCACAGGGGGACAAGAGACCCAGTACTTC. Filled out from reference TRBV5-1 and TRBJ2-5, the complete variable domain reads KAGVTQTPRYLIKTRGQQVTLSCSPISGHRSVSWYQQTPGQGLQFLFEYFSETQRNKGNFPGRFSGRQFSNSRSEMNVSTLELGDSALYLCASSSTGGQETQYFGPGTRLLVL.

The V call is TRBV19, the J call TRBJ1-1, with D unclear. CDR3 size: 13 residues. V lost 5 bases to trimming and J lost 4 bases, with 11 bases between them. Per germline, CDR1 LNHDA and CDR2 SQIVND (reference sequence). This chain's CDR3 is CASSLHESTEAFF. For the CDR3, the DNA is TGTGCCAGTAGTCTCCATGAGAGCACTGAAGCTTTCTTT.